This section outlines one T cell receptor (beta chain) sequence together with its context. This record belongs to a study of control samples from healthy donors and cancer patients. Sequencing used immunoSEQ multiplex PCR; TCRdb keeps in-frame clones, though not all of them. This table has about 120,000 clones, 85% to 95% appearing once. The length of the CDR3 is 14 residues. V lost 2 bases, J lost 1 base, and 8 bases lay in between. Germline CDR1 MNHEY, CDR2 SMNVEV (reference sequence). The source is a man between 25 and 39 years old in good health. The rearrangement joins TRBV27 to TRBJ1-1; a weak D match, TRBD1 (6 bases). The sequenced material came from blood. CDR3 bases: TGTGCCAGCAGTTTAGGGGGGCCGAACACTGAAGCTTTCTTT. Translating gives CASSLGGPNTEAFF.